This passage covers 26 T cell receptor beta chains from one sample sequenced in a study of blood T cell repertoires in COVID-19 (TCRdb year 2020). The library was generated by the immunoSEQ multiplex PCR assay. TCRdb took this table from immuneACCESS and kept in-frame rearrangements with V and J called. Such tables lack part of the clones; where checked against another copy, unresolved V genes explain under half of the gap, and the rest is unexplained. Present in this sample are approximately 170,000 clones, more than 70% of which were seen just once. The biggest ten clones account for more than 9% of the sample. Specimen: peripheral blood. These receptors originate from a woman aged 80 or over with active or convalescent COVID-19.

The chain has TRBV20-1 and TRBJ1-1, with a possible D match to TRBD1 (6 bases). The CDR3 consists of 14 residues. Trimming stripped 3 bases from V and 2 bases from J, with 13 bases between. Germline CDR1 is DFQATT and CDR2 is SNEGSKA (reference sequence). The chain's CDR3 is CSASRQVTNTEAFF. CDR3 nucleotides: TGCAGTGCTAGTCGACAGGTAACAAACACTGAAGCTTTCTTT.

The rearrangement links TRBV11-2 to TRBJ2-1; D is ambiguous. The CDR3 runs to 17 residues. Germline CDR1 reads SGHAT; CDR2 reads FQNNGV. Trimming took off 3 bases at V and 2 bases at J, with 17 bases between the two ends. CDR3 residues: CASSFPLAAATYNEQFF. CDR3 coding DNA: TGTGCCAGCAGCTTTCCCCTCGCGGCAGCGACCTACAATGAGCAGTTCTTC.

J is TRBJ1-4 and V is TRBV5-1, with D possibly being TRBD1 (5 bases). Looked up from germline, CDR1 is SGHRS and CDR2 is YFSETQ. Trimming shortened V by 6 bases and J by 6 bases, and 12 bases separated the two germline ends. The CDR3 sequence is 13 residues long. Here the CDR3 reads CASKGNDDEKLFF. In DNA, the CDR3 is TGCGCCAGCAAGGGGAACGACGATGAAAAACTGTTTTTT.

The J gene is TRBJ1-2, the V gene TRBV28, with D possibly matching TRBD1 (6 bases). V dropped 6 bases and J dropped 4 bases, with 18 bases sitting between them. In germline, CDR1 is MDHEN, CDR2 SYDVKM. This CDR3 spans 15 amino acids. The CDR3 spells CASRGGEGTLYGYTF. The DNA for the CDR3 is TGTGCCAGCAGAGGCGGTGAAGGGACACTCTATGGCTACACCTTC.

As regards this clone: A read error likely explains this, since a far larger clone differs by one base. The chain couples TRBV5-6 to TRBJ1-5; TRBD1 matches at 7 bases. This CDR3 has 15 amino acids. The V gene end was trimmed by 0 bases and the J gene end by 3 bases; junction bases not matched to a gene: 3. Germline V CDR1 and CDR2: SGHDT, YYEEEE. In DNA form, the CDR3 reads TGTGCCAGCAGCTTGGGGACAGGAGACAATCAGCCCCAGCATTTT. Amino acid sequence: CASSLGTGDNQPQHF. The whole variable domain, remainder taken from reference TRBV5-6 and TRBJ1-5, is DAGVTQSPTHLIKTRGQQVTLRCSPKSGHDTVSWYQQALGQGPQFIFQYYEEEERQRGNFPDRFSGHQFPNYSSELNVNALLLGDSALYLCASSLGTGDNQPQHFGDGTRLSIL.

V gene TRBV5-4 combines with J gene TRBJ2-7, with D tentatively TRBD2 (5 bases). The CDR3 spans 15 residues. Germline V lookup: CDR1 SGHNT, CDR2 YYREEE (reference sequence). Trimming removed 0 bases at V and 6 bases at J, with 16 bases between. CDR3 sequence (DNA): TGTGCCAGCAGCTTGGGTCCCGCGGGTAGTCGCGAGCAGTACTTC. Translated: CASSLGPAGSREQYF.

The sample holds one count of this clone. This chain uses TRBV19 with TRBJ2-6, with 10 bases aligning to TRBD2. Germline CDR1 is LNHDA and CDR2 is SQIVND (reference sequence). Unmatched junction bases numbered 10, after V lost 5 bases and J lost 3 bases. CDR3 size: 18 residues. CDR3 sequence reads: CASSPHPSGSGGANVLTF. The DNA for the CDR3 is TGTGCCAGTAGTCCCCACCCTAGCGGGAGCGGTGGGGCCAACGTCCTGACTTTC.

This sequence joins TRBV28 and TRBJ1-6, with 7 bases fitting TRBD1. Germline V lookup: CDR1 MDHEN, CDR2 SYDVKM. V was pared by 3 bases and J by 5 bases, with 1 base of the junction left unmatched. There are 14 residues in the CDR3. This CDR3 is CASSLTGNNSPLHF. CDR3 in DNA: TGTGCCAGCAGTTTGACAGGGAATAATTCACCCCTCCACTTT.

The rearrangement links TRBV5-5 to TRBJ2-1; D not resolved. Germline V gene data show CDR1 as SGHKS and CDR2 as YYEKEE (reference sequence). The CDR3 is 15 amino acids. V dropped 3 bases and J dropped 0 bases, with 10 bases sitting between them. This chain's CDR3 is CASSYTSDSYNEQFF. CDR3 DNA sequence: TGTGCCAGCAGCTATACATCAGACTCCTACAATGAGCAGTTCTTC.

J is TRBJ2-3 and V is TRBV3-1 (or the pseudogene TRBV3-2); 7 bases are a match to TRBD2. The CDR3 contains 15 residues. V lost 0 bases, J lost 5 bases, and 5 bases stayed unmatched. The germline gives CDR1 LGHDT, CDR2 YNNKEL (reference sequence). The CDR3 spells CASSQEVGRGDTQYF. For the CDR3, the DNA is TGTGCCAGCAGCCAAGAGGTGGGGAGGGGAGATACGCAGTATTTT.

This clone has only a few counts. J is TRBJ1-2 and V is TRBV7-9; 8 bases map to TRBD1. CDR1 SEHNR and CDR2 FQNEAQ come from the germline V gene (reference sequence). V trimming: 1 base; J trimming: 4 bases; junction bases outside the gene matches: 5. The CDR3 is 15 amino acids. In DNA, the CDR3 is TGTGCCAGCAGCTTAGGACAGGGGCGCGCCTATGGCTACACCTTC. This sequence encodes CASSLGQGRAYGYTF.

This clone was seen more than once but under ten times. V is TRBV18 and J is TRBJ2-1; 8 bases agree with TRBD2. The junction had 5 bases not matched to a gene; V was cut back by 0 bases and J by 7 bases. The CDR3 loop spans 15 amino acids. Per the germline V gene, CDR1 is KGHSH and CDR2 is LQKENI. CDR3 in DNA: TGTGCCAGCTCACCACCGGGACTAGTGTTAAATGAGCAGTTCTTC. This sequence encodes CASSPPGLVLNEQFF.

CDR3 sequence (DNA): TGTGCCAGCAGCGTAGAGGGGGCTGGAAACACCATATATTTT. This sequence encodes CASSVEGAGNTIYF. The chain recombines TRBV9 with TRBJ1-3; weak D call: TRBD1 (6 bases). From germline, CDR1 is SGDLS and CDR2 YYNGEE. The V end lost 0 bases, the J end lost 2 bases, and 6 bases lay between the germline ends. The CDR3 loop spans 14 amino acids.

The chain couples TRBV5-5 to TRBJ1-1, with a tentative D call TRBD1 (5 bases). There are 16 residues in the CDR3. Germline CDR1 reads SGHKS; CDR2 reads YYEKEE (reference sequence). The V and J ends lost 0 bases and 5 bases respectively, with 17 bases between them. The CDR3 spells CASSLAVAVQGTEAFF. CDR3 bases: TGTGCCAGCAGCTTGGCCGTCGCGGTTCAGGGAACTGAAGCTTTCTTT.

J is TRBJ2-3 and V is TRBV20-1; 11 bases line up with TRBD2. With 3 bases clipped from V and 4 bases from J, the junction kept 6 bases outside the gene matches. CDR3 size: 15 residues. Per the germline V gene, CDR1 is DFQATT and CDR2 is SNEGSKA (reference sequence). CDR3 amino acids: CSASLTSGRSDTQYF. The CDR3 DNA reads as TGCAGTGCTAGTCTCACTAGCGGGAGATCAGATACGCAGTATTTT.

This rearrangement joins TRBV5-1 to TRBJ1-5, with TRBD1 matching 7 bases. After removal of 2 bases from V and 5 bases from J, the junction contained 4 bases not matched to a gene. The CDR3 contains 14 residues. The germline gives CDR1 SGHRS, CDR2 YFSETQ. CDR3 DNA: TGCGCCAGCAGCTTCGGACAGGACGATCAGCCCCAGCATTTT. Its translation is CASSFGQDDQPQHF.

The J gene is TRBJ2-5, the V gene TRBV25-1, with TRBD2 matching over 9 bases. CDR3 length: 16 residues. Germline CDR1 reads MGHDK; CDR2 reads SYGVNS. V trimming: 1 base; J trimming: 1 base; junction bases outside the gene matches: 4. The CDR3 DNA reads as TGTGCCAGCAGTGAATGGCGCGGGGGGGCCCAAGAGACCCAGTACTTC. Translated, it gives CASSEWRGGAQETQYF.

This rearrangement joins TRBV9 to TRBJ2-1, with TRBD2 matching 8 bases. The CDR3 loop spans 16 amino acids. Germline CDR1 SGDLS, CDR2 YYNGEE. V was clipped by 4 bases and J by 10 bases; unmatched bases: 16. CDR3 nucleotides: TGTGCCAGCAGCCCACGATCAGCGGGAGTTTCGGGCGAGCAGTTCTTC. Translation gives CASSPRSAGVSGEQFF.

For this clone: The junction and the germline gene differ at one end; a read error may be behind it. Distinct nucleotide sequences in the sample also encode this CDR3. The chain couples TRBV7-2 to TRBJ2-7; TRBD1 is a possible D gene (6 bases). The CDR3 covers 14 residues. CDR1 and CDR2 from the germline V gene are SGHTA and FQGNSA. The CDR3 sequence is CASSLRWGRSEQYF. The CDR3 coding sequence is TGTGCCAGCAGCCTTCGATGGGGGCGGAGCGAGCAGTATTTC.

The chain has TRBV3-1 (or the pseudogene TRBV3-2) and TRBJ2-5; D gene unclear. Germline V gene lookup returns CDR1 LGHDT and CDR2 YNNKEL (reference sequence). V lost 5 bases, J lost 1 base, and 8 bases lay in between. This CDR3 comprises 13 residues. The CDR3 nucleotides read TGTGCCAGCAGCACTATACTCCAAGAGACCCAGTACTTC. It yields the protein CASSTILQETQYF.

The genes are TRBV4-1 and TRBJ1-2; 12 nucleotides match TRBD1. The trim removed 4 bases at V and 7 bases at J, leaving 4 bases unmatched. Germline V gene sequence: CDR1 MGHRA, CDR2 YSYEKL. This CDR3 contains 14 residues. The CDR3 bases are TGCGCCAGCAGCCGGGACAGGGGGCGGGTTGGCTACACCTTC. Residues: CASSRDRGRVGYTF.

This clone was counted between two and nine times. The J gene is TRBJ1-3, the V gene TRBV3-1 (or the pseudogene TRBV3-2); D gene unclear. The CDR3 is 16 amino acids. V gave up 3 bases and J gave up 0 bases, with 12 bases separating them. CDR1 is LGHDT, CDR2 YNNKEL, per germline (reference sequence). CDR3 amino acids: CASSHPFGISGNTIYF. As DNA, the CDR3 is TGTGCCAGCAGCCACCCGTTCGGGATCTCTGGAAACACCATATATTTT.

J is TRBJ1-6 and V is TRBV30; D is perhaps TRBD1 (6 bases). CDR3 size: 15 residues. Germline V lookup: CDR1 GTSNPN, CDR2 SVGIG (reference sequence). V lost 3 bases to trimming and J lost 7 bases, with 16 bases between them. The CDR3 DNA follows: TGTGCCTGGAGGTGGAGGACAGCCGTAAATTCACCCCTCCACTTT. Translation gives CAWRWRTAVNSPLHF.

The chain carries TRBV25-1 and TRBJ1-1; possible D gene TRBD1, 5 bases. Per the germline V gene, CDR1 is MGHDK and CDR2 is SYGVNS. V lost 1 base and J 0 bases, leaving 9 bases between the germline ends. The CDR3 length is 15 residues. The CDR3 protein is CASSEWGVVNTEAFF. CDR3 sequence (DNA): TGTGCCAGCAGTGAATGGGGGGTGGTGAACACTGAAGCTTTCTTT.

The chain is built from TRBV28 and TRBJ2-3, with no clear D. V lost 6 bases and J 6 bases, leaving 13 bases between the germline ends. The CDR3 is 13 amino acids. Germline V gene lookup returns CDR1 MDHEN and CDR2 SYDVKM. CDR3 sequence: CASRPLLRDTQYF. Here the CDR3 DNA reads TGTGCCAGCAGGCCACTCTTGAGGGATACGCAGTATTTT.

V and J are TRBV19 and TRBJ2-2; a weak D match, TRBD2 (7 bases). Trimming stripped 5 bases from V and 6 bases from J, with 22 bases between. The CDR3 is 17 amino acids. Germline assignment: CDR1 LNHDA and CDR2 SQIVND (reference sequence). The DNA for the CDR3 is TGTGCCAGTAGTTCCTGGGGGGGCGGGAGCGGTGCCGGGGAGCTGTTTTTT. It codes for CASSSWGGGSGAGELFF.